The clone carrying this T cell receptor (beta chain) has at least ten counts. Relying on iRepertoire HTBI primers and Arm-PCR of CDR3 regions, the team built TCR beta libraries. TCRdb processed the multiplex PCR reads anew with MiXCR; each CDR3 protein has one entry. The table lists about 320,000 distinct CDR3 sequences, more than 15% of them singletons, with roughly 35% in the top ten. The sample originates from a study of regulatory T cells in long-lasting Graves disease. Time point indicated: newly diagnosed GD, antithyroid drugs for less than 3 months. PBMCs were the source of the RNA used for TCR sequencing. Trimming took 0 bases from V and 2 from J; bases not matched to a gene: 11. Germline CDR1 is SGHRS and CDR2 is YFSETQ. The CDR3 length is 17 residues.

This TCR derives from a female donor with Graves disease. The specimen comprised peripheral blood mononuclear cells (PBMCs), sampled at new diagnosis, from a patient treated with antithyroid drugs. V and J are TRBV5-1 and TRBJ2-7; 7 positions match TRBD2. The CDR3 sequence: CASSLGGLADLTYEQYF. The CDR3 coding sequence is TGCGCCAGCAGCTTGGGCGGGCTAGCGGATCTAACCTACGAGCAGTACTTC. The full variable domain, in which reference TRBV5-1 and TRBJ2-7 provide the parts outside the CDR3, is KAGVTQTPRYLIKTRGQQVTLSCSPISGHRSVSWYQQTPGQGLQFLFEYFSETQRNKGNFPGRFSGRQFSNSRSEMNVSTLELGDSALYLCASSLGGLADLTYEQYFGPGTRLTVT.